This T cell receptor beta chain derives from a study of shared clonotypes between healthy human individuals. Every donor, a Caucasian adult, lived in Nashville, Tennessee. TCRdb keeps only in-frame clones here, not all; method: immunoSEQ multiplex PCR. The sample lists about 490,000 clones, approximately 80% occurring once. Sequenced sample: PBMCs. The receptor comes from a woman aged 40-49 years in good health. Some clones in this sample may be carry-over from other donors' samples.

CDR3 coding DNA: TGCGCCAGCAGCCAAGATCAGAATCAGCCCCAGCATTTT. This encodes CASSQDQNQPQHF. This chain connects TRBV4-1 to TRBJ1-5; D remains unclear. In germline, CDR1 is MGHRA, CDR2 YSYEKL. The CDR3 length is 13 residues. Trimming pared 0 bases from V and 4 bases from J, leaving 4 bases between.